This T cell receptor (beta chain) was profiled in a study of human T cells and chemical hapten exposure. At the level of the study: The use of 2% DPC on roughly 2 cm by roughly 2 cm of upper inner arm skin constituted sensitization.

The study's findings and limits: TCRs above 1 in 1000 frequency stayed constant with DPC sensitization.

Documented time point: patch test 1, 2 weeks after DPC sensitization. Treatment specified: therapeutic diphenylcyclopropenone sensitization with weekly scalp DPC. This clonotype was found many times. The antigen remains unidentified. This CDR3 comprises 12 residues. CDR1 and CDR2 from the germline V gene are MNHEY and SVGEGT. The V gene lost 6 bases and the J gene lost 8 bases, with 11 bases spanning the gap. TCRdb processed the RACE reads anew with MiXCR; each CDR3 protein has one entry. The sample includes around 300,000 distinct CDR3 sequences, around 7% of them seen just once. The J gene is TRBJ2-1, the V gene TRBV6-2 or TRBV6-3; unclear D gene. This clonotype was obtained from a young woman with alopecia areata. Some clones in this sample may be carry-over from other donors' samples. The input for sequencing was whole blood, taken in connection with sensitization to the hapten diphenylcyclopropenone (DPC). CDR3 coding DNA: TGTGCCAGCAGATCCTCGTCCGATGAGCAGTTCTTC. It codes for CASRSSSDEQFF.